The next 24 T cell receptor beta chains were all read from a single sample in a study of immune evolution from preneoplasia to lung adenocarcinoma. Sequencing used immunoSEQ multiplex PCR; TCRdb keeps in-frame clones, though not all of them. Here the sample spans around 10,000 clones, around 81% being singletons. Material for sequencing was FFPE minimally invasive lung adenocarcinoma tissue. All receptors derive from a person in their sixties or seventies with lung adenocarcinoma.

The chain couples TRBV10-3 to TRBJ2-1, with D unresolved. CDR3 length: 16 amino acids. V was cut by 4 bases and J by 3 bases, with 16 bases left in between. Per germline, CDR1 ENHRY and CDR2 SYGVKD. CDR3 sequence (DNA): TGTGCCATCAGTGTCCAGGCGCCCTCTCTCTACAATGAGCAGTTCTTC. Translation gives CAISVQAPSLYNEQFF.

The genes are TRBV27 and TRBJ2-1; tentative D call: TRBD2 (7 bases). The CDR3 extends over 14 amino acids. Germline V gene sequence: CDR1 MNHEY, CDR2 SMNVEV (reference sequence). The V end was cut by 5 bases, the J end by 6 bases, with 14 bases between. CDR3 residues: CASSPWGGINEQFF. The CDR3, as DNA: TGTGCCAGCAGTCCATGGGGGGGCATCAATGAGCAGTTCTTC.

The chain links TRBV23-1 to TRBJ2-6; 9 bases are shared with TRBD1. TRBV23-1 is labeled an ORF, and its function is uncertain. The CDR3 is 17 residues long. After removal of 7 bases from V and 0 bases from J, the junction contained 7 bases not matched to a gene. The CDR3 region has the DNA TGCGCCAGCACCTGGGGACAGGGAACCTCTGGGGCCAACGTCCTGACTTTC. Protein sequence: CASTWGQGTSGANVLTF.

As DNA, the CDR3 is TGTGCCTGGAGTCTTGCAGTTGGCTACACCTTC. Protein product: CAWSLAVGYTF. The rearrangement links TRBV30 to TRBJ1-2; D is ambiguous. V was pared by 2 bases and J by 7 bases, with 8 bases between. CDR3 size: 11 residues. Germline V gene lookup returns CDR1 GTSNPN and CDR2 SVGIG (reference sequence).

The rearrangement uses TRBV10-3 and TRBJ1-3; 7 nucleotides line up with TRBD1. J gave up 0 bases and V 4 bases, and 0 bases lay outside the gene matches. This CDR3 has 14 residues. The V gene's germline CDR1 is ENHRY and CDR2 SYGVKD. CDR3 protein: CAISGDSSGNTIYF. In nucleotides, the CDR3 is TGTGCCATCAGTGGGGACAGCTCTGGAAACACCATATATTTT.

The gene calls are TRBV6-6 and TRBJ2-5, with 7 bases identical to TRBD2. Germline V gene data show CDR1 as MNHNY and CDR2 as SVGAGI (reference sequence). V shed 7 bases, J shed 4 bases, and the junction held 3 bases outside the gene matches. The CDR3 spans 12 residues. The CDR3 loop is CASKGLSETQYF. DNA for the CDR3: TGTGCCAGCAAGGGACTATCAGAGACCCAGTACTTC.

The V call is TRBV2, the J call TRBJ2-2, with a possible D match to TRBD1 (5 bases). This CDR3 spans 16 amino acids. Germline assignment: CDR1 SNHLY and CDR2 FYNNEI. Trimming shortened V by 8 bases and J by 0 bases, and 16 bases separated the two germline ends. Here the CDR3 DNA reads TGTGCCAGCGACCGTCGTGGACATCCGAACACCGGGGAGCTGTTTTTT. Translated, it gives CASDRRGHPNTGELFF.

As DNA, the CDR3 is TGTGCCAGCAGTTTAGGAGGGGGAGGATCACCCCTCCACTTT. It yields the protein CASSLGGGGSPLHF. This chain links TRBV28 with TRBJ1-6, with a tentative D call TRBD1 (6 bases). Germline-derived CDR1 and CDR2 are MDHEN and SYDVKM. Trimming took off 2 bases at V and 10 bases at J, with 12 bases between the two ends. This CDR3 region has 14 residues.

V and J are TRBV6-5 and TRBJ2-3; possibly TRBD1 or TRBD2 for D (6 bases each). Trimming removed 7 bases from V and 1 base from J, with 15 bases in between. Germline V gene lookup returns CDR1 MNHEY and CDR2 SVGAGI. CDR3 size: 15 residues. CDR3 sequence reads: CASTHGGEGTDTQYF. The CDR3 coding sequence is TGTGCCAGCACCCACGGGGGCGAGGGCACAGATACGCAGTATTTT.

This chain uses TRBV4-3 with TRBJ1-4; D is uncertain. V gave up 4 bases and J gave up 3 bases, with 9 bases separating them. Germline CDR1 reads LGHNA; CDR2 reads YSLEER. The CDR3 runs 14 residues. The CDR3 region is CASSLLGSNEKLFF. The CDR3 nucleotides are TGCGCCAGCAGCCTTCTCGGCTCTAATGAAAAACTGTTTTTT.

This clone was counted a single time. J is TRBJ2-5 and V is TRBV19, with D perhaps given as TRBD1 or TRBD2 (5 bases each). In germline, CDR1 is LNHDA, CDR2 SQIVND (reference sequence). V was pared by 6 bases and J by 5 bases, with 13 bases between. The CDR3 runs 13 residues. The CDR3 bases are TGTGCCAGTAGAGGCGGGTGGGGGGAGACCCAGTACTTC. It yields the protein CASRGGWGETQYF.

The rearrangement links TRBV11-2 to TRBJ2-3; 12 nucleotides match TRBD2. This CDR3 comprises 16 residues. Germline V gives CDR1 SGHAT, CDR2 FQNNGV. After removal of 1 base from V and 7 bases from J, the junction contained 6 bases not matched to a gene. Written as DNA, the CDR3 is TGTGCCAGCAGCTTAGCTCAGACTAGCGGGGGTTATACGCAGTATTTT. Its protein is CASSLAQTSGGYTQYF.

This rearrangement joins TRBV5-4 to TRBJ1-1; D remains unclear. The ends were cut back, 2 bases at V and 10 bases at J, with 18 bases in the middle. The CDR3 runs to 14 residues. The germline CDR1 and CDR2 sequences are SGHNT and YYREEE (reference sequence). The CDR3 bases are TGTGCCAGCAGCTTTGAGGTCGCAACACTTCTAGCTTTCTTT. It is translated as CASSFEVATLLAFF.

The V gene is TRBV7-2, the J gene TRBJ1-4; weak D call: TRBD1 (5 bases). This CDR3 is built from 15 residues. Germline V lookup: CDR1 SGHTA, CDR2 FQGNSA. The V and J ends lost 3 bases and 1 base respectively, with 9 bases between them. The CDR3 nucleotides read TGTGCCAGCAGCTTCCCGGGGGTAACTAATGAAAAACTGTTTTTT. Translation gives CASSFPGVTNEKLFF.

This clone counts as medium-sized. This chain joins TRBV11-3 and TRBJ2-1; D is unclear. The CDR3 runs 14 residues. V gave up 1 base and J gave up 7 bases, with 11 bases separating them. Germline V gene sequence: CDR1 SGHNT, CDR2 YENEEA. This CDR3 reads CASSLVGDLNEQFF. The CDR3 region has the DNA TGTGCCAGCAGCTTAGTTGGGGATTTGAATGAGCAGTTCTTC.

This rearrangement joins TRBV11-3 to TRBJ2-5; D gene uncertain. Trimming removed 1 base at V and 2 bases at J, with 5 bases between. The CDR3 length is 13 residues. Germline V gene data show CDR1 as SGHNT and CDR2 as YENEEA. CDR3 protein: CASSLGPQETQYF. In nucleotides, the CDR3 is TGTGCCAGCAGCTTAGGGCCGCAAGAGACCCAGTACTTC.

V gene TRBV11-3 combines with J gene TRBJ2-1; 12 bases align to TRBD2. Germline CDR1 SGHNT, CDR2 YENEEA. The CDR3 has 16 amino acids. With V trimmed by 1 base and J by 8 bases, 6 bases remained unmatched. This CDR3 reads CASSLGLAGELDEQFF. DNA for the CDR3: TGTGCCAGCAGCTTAGGACTAGCGGGAGAGCTGGATGAGCAGTTCTTC.

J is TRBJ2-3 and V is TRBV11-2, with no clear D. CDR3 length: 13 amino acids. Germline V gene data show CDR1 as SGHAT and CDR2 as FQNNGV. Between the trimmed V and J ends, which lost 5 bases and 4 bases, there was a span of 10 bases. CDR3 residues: CASSRDPADTQYF. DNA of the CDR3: TGTGCCAGCAGCCGCGATCCCGCAGATACGCAGTATTTT.

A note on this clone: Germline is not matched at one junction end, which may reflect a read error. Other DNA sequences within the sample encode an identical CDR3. CDR3 protein: CASSWAGADLAAGNTIYF. As DNA, the CDR3 is TGTGCTAGCAGCTGGGCAGGGGCGGACTTAGCGGCTGGAAACACCATATATTTT. The chain is built from TRBV11-2 and TRBJ1-3, with D tentatively TRBD1 (6 bases). This CDR3 region has 18 residues. The V gene's germline CDR1 is SGHAT and CDR2 FQNNGV.

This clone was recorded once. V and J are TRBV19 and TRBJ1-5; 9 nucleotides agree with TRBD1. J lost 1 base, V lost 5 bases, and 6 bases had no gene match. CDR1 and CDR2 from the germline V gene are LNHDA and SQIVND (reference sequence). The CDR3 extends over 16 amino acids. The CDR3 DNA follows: TGTGCCAGTAGTGAGACAGGGGGTTTAAGCAATCAGCCCCAGCATTTT. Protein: CASSETGGLSNQPQHF.

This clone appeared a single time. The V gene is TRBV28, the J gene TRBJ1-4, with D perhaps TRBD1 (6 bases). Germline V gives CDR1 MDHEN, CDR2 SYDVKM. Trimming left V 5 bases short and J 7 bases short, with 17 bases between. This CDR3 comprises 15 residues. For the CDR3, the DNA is TGTGCCAGCAGTCCCTCAGGGGTAGCGGGTGAAAAACTGTTTTTT. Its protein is CASSPSGVAGEKLFF.

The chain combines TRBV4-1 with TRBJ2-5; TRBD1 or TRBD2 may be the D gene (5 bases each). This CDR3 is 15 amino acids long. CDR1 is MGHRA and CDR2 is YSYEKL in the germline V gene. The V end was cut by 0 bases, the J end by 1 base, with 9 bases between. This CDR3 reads CASSQELGPQETQYF. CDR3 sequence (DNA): TGCGCCAGCAGCCAAGAGTTGGGACCCCAAGAGACCCAGTACTTC.

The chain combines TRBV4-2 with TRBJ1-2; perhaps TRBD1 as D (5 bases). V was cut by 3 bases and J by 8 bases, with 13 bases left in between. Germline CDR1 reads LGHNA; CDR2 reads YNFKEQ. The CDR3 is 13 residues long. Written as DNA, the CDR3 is TGTGCCAGCAGCCATAGGGACCTATTGGGCTACACCTTC. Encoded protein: CASSHRDLLGYTF.

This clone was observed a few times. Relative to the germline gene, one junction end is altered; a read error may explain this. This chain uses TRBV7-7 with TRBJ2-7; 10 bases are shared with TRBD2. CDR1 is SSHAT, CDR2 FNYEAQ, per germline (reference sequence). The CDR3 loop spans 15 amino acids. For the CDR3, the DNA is TGTGCTAGCAGCTTAGCGGGAGGCGGCACCTACGAGCAGTACTTC. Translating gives CASSLAGGGTYEQYF.